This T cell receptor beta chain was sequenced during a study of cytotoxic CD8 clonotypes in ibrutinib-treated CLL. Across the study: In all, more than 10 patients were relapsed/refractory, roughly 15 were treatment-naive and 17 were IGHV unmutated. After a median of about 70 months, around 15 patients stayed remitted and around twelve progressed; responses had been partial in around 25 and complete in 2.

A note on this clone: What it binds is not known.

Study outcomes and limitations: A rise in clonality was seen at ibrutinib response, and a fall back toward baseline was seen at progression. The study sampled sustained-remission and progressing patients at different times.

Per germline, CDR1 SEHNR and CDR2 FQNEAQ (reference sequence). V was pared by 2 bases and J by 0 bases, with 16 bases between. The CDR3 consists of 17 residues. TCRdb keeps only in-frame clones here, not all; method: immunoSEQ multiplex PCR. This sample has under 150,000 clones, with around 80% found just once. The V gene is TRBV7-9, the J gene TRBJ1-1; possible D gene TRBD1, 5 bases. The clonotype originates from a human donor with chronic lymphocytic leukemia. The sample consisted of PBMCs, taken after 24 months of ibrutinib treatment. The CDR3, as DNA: TGTGCCAGCAGCTTATTTAGCTTGGGGGGGATGAACACTGAAGCTTTCTTT. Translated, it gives CASSLFSLGGMNTEAFF.